Shown below are 29 T cell receptor beta chains from a single sample sequenced in a study of T cell responses to AZD1222 COVID-19 vaccine. The protocol was immunoSEQ multiplex PCR, while the TCRdb copy is restricted to in-frame clones and leaves out a portion. The sample lists about 120,000 clones, 70% to 90% occurring once. The starting material was peripheral blood, obtained on day 0 of AZD1222 vaccination. The receptors stem from an adult in good health.

This chain links TRBV7-9 with TRBJ1-1; 8 bases are shared with TRBD1. V was pared by 4 bases and J by 0 bases, with 10 bases of the junction left unmatched. The CDR3 runs to 17 residues. CDR1 is SEHNR, CDR2 FQNEAQ, per germline (reference sequence). The CDR3 sequence: CASSSGFRGRMNTEAFF. The CDR3 DNA reads as TGTGCCAGCAGCTCCGGGTTCAGGGGGCGGATGAACACTGAAGCTTTCTTT. The variable domain in full, with the rest retrieved from reference TRBV7-9 and TRBJ1-1, is DTGVSQNPRHKITKRGQNVTFRCDPISEHNRLYWYRQTLGQGPEFLTYFQNEAQLEKSRLLSDRFSAERPKGSFSTLEIQRTEQGDSAMYLCASSSGFRGRMNTEAFFGQGTRLTVV.

CDR3 coding DNA: TGTGCCAGCAGTTTATTAGGAATAGGGACAGGGGGACTCGTCACCTACAATGAGCAGTTCTTC. Translating it yields CASSLLGIGTGGLVTYNEQFF. The chain combines TRBV27 with TRBJ2-1; 11 nucleotides agree with TRBD1. The V gene end was trimmed by 1 base and the J gene end by 2 bases; junction bases not matched to a gene: 16. This CDR3 spans 21 amino acids. Germline V gene data show CDR1 as MNHEY and CDR2 as SMNVEV (reference sequence).

The chain joins TRBV7-9 to TRBJ1-1; D gene uncertain. This CDR3 comprises 11 residues. CDR1 and CDR2 from the germline V gene are SEHNR and FQNEAQ (reference sequence). Trimming pared 1 base from V and 10 bases from J, leaving 7 bases between. CDR3 coding DNA: TGTGCCAGCAGCTTAGGTCTAGGAGCTTTCTTT. It codes for CASSLGLGAFF.

The chain uses TRBV4-1 and TRBJ1-6; TRBD1 aligns across 11 bases. CDR1 is MGHRA, CDR2 YSYEKL, per germline. Trimming at V came to 5 bases and at J to 9 bases, leaving 6 bases not matched to a gene. This CDR3 contains 15 residues. CDR3 coding DNA: TGCGCCAGCAGCATTGGGACAGGGGGAGCTTCACCCCTCCACTTT. This sequence encodes CASSIGTGGASPLHF.

The rearrangement uses TRBV5-6 and TRBJ1-5, with D unresolved. There are 14 residues in the CDR3. V gave up 0 bases and J gave up 9 bases, with 13 bases separating them. In germline, CDR1 is SGHDT, CDR2 YYEEEE. The CDR3 region is CASSLGTTLRPQHF. The DNA for the CDR3 is TGTGCCAGCAGCTTGGGCACCACTCTCAGGCCCCAGCATTTT.

This chain links TRBV19 with TRBJ1-5; TRBD1 might be the D (5 bases). From germline, CDR1 is LNHDA and CDR2 SQIVND (reference sequence). The CDR3 length is 15 residues. The germline V and J ends were trimmed by 8 bases and 3 bases, with 17 bases remaining between them. CDR3 coding DNA: TGTGCCAGTCATAAGTCAGGGTCTTACAATCAGCCCCAGCATTTT. The encoded protein is CASHKSGSYNQPQHF.

The genes are TRBV3-1 (or the pseudogene TRBV3-2) and TRBJ1-5; D is undetermined. The germline V and J ends were trimmed by 0 bases and 0 bases, with 3 bases remaining between them. This CDR3 comprises 14 residues. Germline values: CDR1 LGHDT, CDR2 YNNKEL (reference sequence). For the CDR3, the DNA is TGTGCCAGCAGCCAAGATACTAGCAATCAGCCCCAGCATTTT. Translating it yields CASSQDTSNQPQHF.

The chain employs TRBV3-1 (or the pseudogene TRBV3-2) and TRBJ1-2, with D possibly being TRBD1 (5 bases). Trimming took off 4 bases at V and 2 bases at J, with 14 bases between the two ends. The CDR3 extends over 15 amino acids. CDR1 LGHDT and CDR2 YNNKEL come from the germline V gene (reference sequence). The CDR3 is CASSRSRGENYGYTF. CDR3 in DNA: TGTGCCAGCAGCCGATCCCGGGGGGAAAACTATGGCTACACCTTC.

Ten or more counts support this clone. This sequence joins TRBV3-1 (or the pseudogene TRBV3-2) and TRBJ1-2; 7 bases are a match to TRBD1. The CDR3 has 13 amino acids. Per the germline V gene, CDR1 is LGHDT and CDR2 is YNNKEL (reference sequence). The V segment lost 1 base and the J segment 8 bases; nucleotides outside the gene matches: 4. CDR3: CASSQGTGWGYTF. The CDR3 region has the DNA TGTGCCAGCAGCCAAGGGACAGGCTGGGGCTACACCTTC.

This rearrangement joins TRBV18 to TRBJ2-4; 7 nucleotides match TRBD1. Unmatched junction bases numbered 8, after V lost 3 bases and J lost 3 bases. This CDR3 has 16 amino acids. Germline lookup yields CDR1 KGHSH and CDR2 LQKENI. CDR3 in amino acids: CASSPRPGTVKNIQYF. CDR3 nucleotides: TGTGCCAGCTCACCCCGGCCCGGGACAGTCAAAAACATTCAGTACTTC.

The rearrangement joins TRBV7-2 to TRBJ2-3; no clear D gene. Germline-derived CDR1 and CDR2 are SGHTA and FQGNSA. V was trimmed by 1 base and J by 2 bases, leaving 4 bases between them. The CDR3 is made up of 13 amino acids. The DNA of the CDR3 is TGTGCCAGCAGCTTAGTCGACACAGATACGCAGTATTTT. It yields the protein CASSLVDTDTQYF.

The chain combines TRBV5-1 with TRBJ2-7; the D is unclear. Germline-derived CDR1 and CDR2 are SGHRS and YFSETQ. V lost 1 base to trimming and J lost 2 bases, with 4 bases between them. The CDR3 runs 12 residues. CDR3 sequence: CASSLRPYEQYF. Here the CDR3 DNA reads TGCGCCAGCAGCTTGCGTCCCTACGAGCAGTACTTC.

The rearrangement links TRBV5-4 to TRBJ2-5; 8 nucleotides align to TRBD1. Germline V gene lookup returns CDR1 SGHNT and CDR2 YYREEE (reference sequence). V lost 4 bases to trimming and J lost 4 bases; unmatched junction nucleotides: 6. CDR3 length: 14 amino acids. Written as DNA, the CDR3 is TGTGCCAGCAGCACAGGGGGTCGGAGAGAGACCCAGTACTTC. Its protein product is CASSTGGRRETQYF.

This clone is judged medium-sized. This chain joins TRBV27 and TRBJ2-7; 9 positions agree with TRBD2. This CDR3 region has 14 residues. V shed 5 bases and J 3 bases; nucleotides not matched to a gene: 5. Germline V gene sequence: CDR1 MNHEY, CDR2 SMNVEV (reference sequence). CDR3 region: CASSPSGTDYEQYF. The CDR3 region has the DNA TGTGCCAGCAGTCCTAGCGGGACGGACTACGAGCAGTACTTC.

This sequence joins TRBV7-2 and TRBJ2-1, with D possibly being TRBD2 (6 bases). Trimming removed 3 bases from V and 5 bases from J, with 17 bases in between. CDR3 length equals 16 residues. Looked up from germline, CDR1 is SGHTA and CDR2 is FQGNSA. CDR3 residues: CASSFRTGTGDNEQFF. The CDR3 nucleotides are TGTGCCAGCAGCTTCCGGACCGGGACTGGAGACAATGAGCAGTTCTTC.

The rearrangement joins TRBV28 to TRBJ2-5; 8 bases are a match to TRBD1. This CDR3 comprises 16 residues. After removal of 5 bases from V and 6 bases from J, the junction contained 14 bases not matched to a gene. Per the germline V gene, CDR1 is MDHEN and CDR2 is SYDVKM. In nucleotides, the CDR3 is TGTGCCAGCAGTGAAACTACACCGGGGGACAGGAAGACCCAGTACTTC. As protein: CASSETTPGDRKTQYF. The full variable domain, its missing parts supplied by reference TRBV28 and TRBJ2-5, is DVKVTQSSRYLVKRTGEKVFLECVQDMDHENMFWYRQDPGLGLRLIYFSYDVKMKEKGDIPEGYSVSREKKERFSLILESASTNQTSMYLCASSETTPGDRKTQYFGPGTRLLVL.

This sequence joins TRBV6-5 and TRBJ2-1; TRBD2 matches at 14 bases. V gave up 5 bases and J gave up 10 bases; unmatched junction bases: 4. Germline V CDR1 and CDR2: MNHEY, SVGAGI. The CDR3 is 14 residues long. CDR3 sequence reads: CASSRGTSGGEQFF. CDR3 nucleotide sequence: TGTGCCAGCAGTCGCGGGACTAGCGGGGGCGAGCAGTTCTTC.

The V call is TRBV6-2 or TRBV6-3, the J call TRBJ1-2, with D unresolved. In germline, CDR1 is MNHEY, CDR2 SVGEGT. V lost 6 bases, J lost 3 bases, and 23 bases lay in between. This CDR3 contains 17 residues. CDR3: CASSPAPMRPADYGYTF. The CDR3 bases are TGTGCCAGCAGCCCTGCTCCTATGAGACCTGCTGACTATGGCTACACCTTC.

This chain connects TRBV5-4 to TRBJ1-4, with D perhaps TRBD1 (5 bases). The germline gives CDR1 SGHNT, CDR2 YYREEE (reference sequence). The V gene lost 0 bases and the J gene lost 4 bases, with 7 bases spanning the gap. This CDR3 region has 14 residues. CDR3 loop: CASSLGQINEKLFF. In DNA form, the CDR3 reads TGTGCCAGCAGCTTGGGACAGATTAATGAAAAACTGTTTTTT.

The genes are TRBV7-2 and TRBJ2-1; 13 bases agree with TRBD2. The germline V gene encodes CDR1 SGHTA and CDR2 FQGNSA. The CDR3 is made up of 15 amino acids. Trimming removed 5 bases from V and 9 bases from J; junction bases left unmatched: 7. DNA of the CDR3: TGTGCCAGCAGCACGACTAGCGGGAGGTCGAGTGAGCAGTTCTTC. The encoded protein is CASSTTSGRSSEQFF.

This CDR3 reads CASRTGTSGTYEQYF. For the CDR3, the DNA is TGTGCCAGCAGGACGGGAACTAGCGGGACTTACGAGCAGTACTTC. This sequence joins TRBV6-5 and TRBJ2-7; 10 bases line up with TRBD2. CDR3 length: 15 residues. From germline, CDR1 is MNHEY and CDR2 SVGAGI. The J segment lost 4 bases and the V segment lost 6 bases, leaving 9 bases of the junction unmatched.

The chain links TRBV5-1 to TRBJ2-1, with D possibly TRBD2 on 5 matching bases. Per the germline V gene, CDR1 is SGHRS and CDR2 is YFSETQ. The CDR3 covers 11 residues. V gave up 6 bases and J gave up 9 bases, with 10 bases separating them. The CDR3 coding sequence is TGCGCCAGCAATTTAGAGGGTGAGCAGTTCTTC. It specifies CASNLEGEQFF.

V usage is TRBV15 and J usage is TRBJ2-1, with unresolved D. V shed 8 bases and J shed 9 bases, with 20 bases lying between them. CDR3 length equals 14 residues. The germline CDR1 and CDR2 sequences are LNHNV and YYDKDF (reference sequence). The CDR3 region is CATVDSPGGFEQFF. The CDR3 DNA follows: TGTGCCACCGTAGACTCCCCGGGTGGCTTTGAGCAGTTCTTC.

This clone was recorded once. The V and J genes are TRBV7-2 and TRBJ2-7; TRBD1 matches 11 bases. The CDR3 runs 15 residues. Germline CDR1 and CDR2: SGHTA and FQGNSA. The J segment lost 5 bases and the V segment lost 8 bases, leaving 11 bases of the junction unmatched. In DNA, the CDR3 is TGTGCCAGCGGGTGGCCGGGACAGGGGGATAACGAGCAGTACTTC. Protein: CASGWPGQGDNEQYF.

V usage is TRBV7-9 and J usage is TRBJ2-5; TRBD2 agrees at 8 bases. Per the germline V gene, CDR1 is SEHNR and CDR2 is FQNEAQ (reference sequence). This CDR3 has 18 residues. Losses at the gene ends were 6 bases for V and 2 bases for J; bases not matched to a gene: 17. The CDR3 spells CASRPRGGRSNSQETQYF. The CDR3 nucleotides read TGTGCCAGCAGGCCCCGGGGGGGACGCTCAAACTCGCAAGAGACCCAGTACTTC.

This chain uses TRBV19 with TRBJ2-5, with 7 nucleotides matching TRBD2. J gave up 4 bases and V 4 bases, and 6 bases lay outside the gene matches. Germline assignment: CDR1 LNHDA and CDR2 SQIVND (reference sequence). This CDR3 region has 14 residues. In nucleotides, the CDR3 is TGTGCCAGTAGTACCCTAGCGGTGCGAGAGACCCAGTACTTC. Protein: CASSTLAVRETQYF.

The J gene is TRBJ2-6, the V gene TRBV28; perhaps TRBD2 as D (5 bases). Looked up from germline, CDR1 is MDHEN and CDR2 is SYDVKM. V dropped 5 bases and J dropped 4 bases, with 12 bases sitting between them. The CDR3 consists of 15 residues. DNA of the CDR3: TGTGCCAGCAGTCGGACTCTGGCCGGGGCCAACGTCCTGACTTTC. This encodes CASSRTLAGANVLTF. Supplemented by reference TRBV28 and TRBJ2-6, the full variable domain reads DVKVTQSSRYLVKRTGEKVFLECVQDMDHENMFWYRQDPGLGLRLIYFSYDVKMKEKGDIPEGYSVSREKKERFSLILESASTNQTSMYLCASSRTLAGANVLTFGAGSRLTVL.

This sequence joins TRBV19 and TRBJ1-5; D remains ambiguous. The germline CDR1 and CDR2 sequences are LNHDA and SQIVND (reference sequence). Between the trimmed V and J ends, which lost 3 bases and 0 bases, there was a span of 6 bases. The CDR3 is made up of 14 amino acids. The chain's CDR3 is CASSIRDSNQPQHF. In DNA form, the CDR3 reads TGTGCCAGTAGTATCCGGGATAGCAATCAGCCCCAGCATTTT.

The chain recombines TRBV9 with TRBJ2-7, with TRBD2 as a possible D gene (7 bases). From germline, CDR1 is SGDLS and CDR2 YYNGEE. The CDR3 totals 17 residues. Trimming removed 0 bases at V and 6 bases at J, with 22 bases between. In nucleotides, the CDR3 is TGTGCCAGCAGCGTAGTTGAAGGGGGGGCTAGACTTGGCGAGCAGTACTTC. Translating it yields CASSVVEGGARLGEQYF.